The 2 T cell receptor beta chains listed next were all sequenced from one sample in a study of blood T cells in healthy people across ages. Then a second PCR, running about 6 to 12 cycles, was carried out with a sample-barcoded 5' primer and a J-beta primer mix. TCRdb reprocessed the 5' RACE reads via MiXCR and lists one record per CDR3 protein. The top ten clones hold roughly 13% of a sample with 600,000 to 800,000 distinct CDR3 sequences, about 51% of them seen once. Sample: blood. These TCRs come from a woman of 80 years or more in good health.

This clonotype was counted once. The chain carries TRBV5-1 and TRBJ2-3; 7 bases are shared with TRBD2. The germline gives CDR1 SGHRS, CDR2 YFSETQ. The V segment lost 0 bases and the J segment 0 bases; nucleotides outside the gene matches: 4. The CDR3 length is 16 residues. The CDR3 loop is CASSLDSGSSTDTQYF. DNA of the CDR3: TGCGCCAGCAGCTTGGATAGCGGGTCTAGCACAGATACGCAGTATTTT.

This clonotype appeared a single time. A read error may be the cause here, since a much bigger clone is one base away. The chain links TRBV5-1 to TRBJ1-5, with D possibly matching TRBD1 (6 bases). Germline V gene lookup returns CDR1 SGHRS and CDR2 YFSETQ. The CDR3 extends over 15 amino acids. The CDR3 protein is CANSRGGGVHQPQHF. CDR3 sequence (DNA): TGCGCCAACAGCCGGGGGGGCGGCGTCCATCAGCCCCAGCATTTT.